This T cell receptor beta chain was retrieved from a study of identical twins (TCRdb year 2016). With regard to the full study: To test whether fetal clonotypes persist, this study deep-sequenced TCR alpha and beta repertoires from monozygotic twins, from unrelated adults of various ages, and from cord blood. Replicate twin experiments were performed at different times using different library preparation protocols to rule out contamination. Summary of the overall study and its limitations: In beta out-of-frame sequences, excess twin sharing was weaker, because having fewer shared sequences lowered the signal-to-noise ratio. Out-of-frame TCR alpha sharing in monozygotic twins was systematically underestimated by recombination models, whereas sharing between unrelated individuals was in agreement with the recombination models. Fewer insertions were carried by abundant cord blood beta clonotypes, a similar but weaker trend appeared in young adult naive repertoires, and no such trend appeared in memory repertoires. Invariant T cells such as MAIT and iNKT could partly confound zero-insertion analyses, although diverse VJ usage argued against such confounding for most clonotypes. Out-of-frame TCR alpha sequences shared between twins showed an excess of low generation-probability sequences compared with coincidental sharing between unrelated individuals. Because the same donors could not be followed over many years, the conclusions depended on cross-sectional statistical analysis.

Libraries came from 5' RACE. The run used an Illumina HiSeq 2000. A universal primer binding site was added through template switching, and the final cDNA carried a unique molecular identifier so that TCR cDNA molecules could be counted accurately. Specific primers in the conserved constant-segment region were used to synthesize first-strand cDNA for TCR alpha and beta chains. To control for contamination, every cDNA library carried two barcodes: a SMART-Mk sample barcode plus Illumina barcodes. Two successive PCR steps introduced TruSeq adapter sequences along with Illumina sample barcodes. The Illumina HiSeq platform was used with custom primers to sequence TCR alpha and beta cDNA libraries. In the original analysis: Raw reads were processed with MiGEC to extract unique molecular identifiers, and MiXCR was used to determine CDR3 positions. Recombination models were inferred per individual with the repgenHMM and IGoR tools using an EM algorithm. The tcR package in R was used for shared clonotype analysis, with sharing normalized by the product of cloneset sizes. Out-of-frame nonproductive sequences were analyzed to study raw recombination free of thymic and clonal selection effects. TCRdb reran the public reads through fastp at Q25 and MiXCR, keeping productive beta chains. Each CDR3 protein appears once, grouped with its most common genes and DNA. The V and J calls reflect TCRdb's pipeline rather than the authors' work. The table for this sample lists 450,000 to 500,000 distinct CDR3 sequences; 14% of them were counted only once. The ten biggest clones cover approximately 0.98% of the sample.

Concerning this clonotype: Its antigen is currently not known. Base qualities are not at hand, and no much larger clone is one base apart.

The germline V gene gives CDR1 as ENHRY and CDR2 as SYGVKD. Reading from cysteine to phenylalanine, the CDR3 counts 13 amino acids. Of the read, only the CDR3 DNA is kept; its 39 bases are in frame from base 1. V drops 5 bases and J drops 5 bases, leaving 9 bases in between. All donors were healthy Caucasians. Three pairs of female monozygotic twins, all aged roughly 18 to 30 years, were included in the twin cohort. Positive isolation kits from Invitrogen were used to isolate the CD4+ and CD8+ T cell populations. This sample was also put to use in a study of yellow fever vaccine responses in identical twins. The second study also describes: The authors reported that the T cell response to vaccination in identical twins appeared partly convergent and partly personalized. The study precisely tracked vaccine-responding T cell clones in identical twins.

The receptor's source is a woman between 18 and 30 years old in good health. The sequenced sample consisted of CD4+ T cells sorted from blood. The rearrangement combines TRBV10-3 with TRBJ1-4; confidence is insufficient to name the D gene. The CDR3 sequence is CAISTQQNEKLFF. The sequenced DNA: TGTGCCATCAGTACGCAACAGAATGAAAAACTGTTTTTT.